Listed here are 2 T cell receptor beta chains from one sample, sequenced in a study of cytomegalovirus exposure and HLA in healthy donors. PCR primers comprised 60 Vbeta and 13 Jbeta primers. Data came from immunoSEQ multiplex PCR; TCRdb stores just in-frame clones and leaves some out. Of roughly 200,000 clones in the sample, 80% to 90% were seen once. The sample consisted of PBMCs. These receptors were obtained from a man aged 25 to 45 in good health and CMV-seronegative.

V gene TRBV7-9 combines with J gene TRBJ2-1; TRBD2 might be the D (5 bases). This CDR3 has 15 amino acids. Germline CDR1 is SEHNR and CDR2 is FQNEAQ (reference sequence). V lost 6 bases to trimming and J lost 0 bases, with 12 bases between them. CDR3 amino acids: CASSSDFRSYNEQFF. The CDR3 DNA follows: TGTGCCAGCAGTTCGGACTTCCGCTCCTACAATGAGCAGTTCTTC. The variable domain in full, completed from reference TRBV7-9 and TRBJ2-1, reads DTGVSQNPRHKITKRGQNVTFRCDPISEHNRLYWYRQTLGQGPEFLTYFQNEAQLEKSRLLSDRFSAERPKGSFSTLEIQRTEQGDSAMYLCASSSDFRSYNEQFFGPGTRLTVL.

CDR3 region: CASSPLGGGSDTQYF. CDR3 coding DNA: TGTGCCAGCAGTCCCCTTGGGGGAGGCTCCGATACGCAGTATTTT. The rearrangement uses TRBV27 and TRBJ2-3; a possible D gene is TRBD2 (6 bases). The CDR3 runs 15 residues. Trimming removed 5 bases from V and 6 bases from J, with 18 bases in between. Germline CDR1 MNHEY, CDR2 SMNVEV (reference sequence).